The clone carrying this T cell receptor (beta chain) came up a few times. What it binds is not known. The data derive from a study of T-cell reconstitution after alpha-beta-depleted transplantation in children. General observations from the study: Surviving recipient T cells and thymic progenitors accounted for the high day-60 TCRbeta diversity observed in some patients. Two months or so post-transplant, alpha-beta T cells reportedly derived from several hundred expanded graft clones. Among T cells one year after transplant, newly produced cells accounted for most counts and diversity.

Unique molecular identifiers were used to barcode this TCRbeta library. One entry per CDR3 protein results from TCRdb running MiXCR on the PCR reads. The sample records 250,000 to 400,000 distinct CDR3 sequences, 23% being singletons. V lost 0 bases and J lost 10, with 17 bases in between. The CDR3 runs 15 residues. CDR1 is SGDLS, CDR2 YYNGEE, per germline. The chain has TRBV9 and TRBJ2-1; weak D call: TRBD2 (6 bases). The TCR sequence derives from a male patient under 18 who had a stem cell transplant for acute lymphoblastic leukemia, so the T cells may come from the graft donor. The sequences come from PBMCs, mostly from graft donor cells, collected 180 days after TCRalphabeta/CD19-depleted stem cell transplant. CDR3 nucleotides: TGTGCCAGCAGCGTAGGACGGCGGGATGCGGGCGAGCAGTTCTTC. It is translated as CASSVGRRDAGEQFF. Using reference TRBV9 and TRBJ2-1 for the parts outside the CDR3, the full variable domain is DSGVTQTPKHLITATGQRVTLRCSPRSGDLSVYWYQQSLDQGLQFLIQYYNGEERAKGNILERFSAQQFPDLHSELNLSSLELGDSALYFCASSVGRRDAGEQFFGPGTRLTVL.